This TCR beta chain appears in the sequencing data of a study of cytomegalovirus exposure and HLA in healthy donors. Deletions cut 3 bases from V and 5 bases from J, with 20 bases between. The CDR3 loop spans 16 amino acids. In germline, CDR1 is SGHRS, CDR2 YFSETQ. PCR was performed using 60 Vbeta and 13 Jbeta primers. This table comes from immunoSEQ multiplex PCR, and its TCRdb copy is limited to in-frame clones, with some not included. This table has some 44,000 clones, roughly 87% appearing once. Though probably carrying unrecorded immune exposures, donors were nominally healthy at sampling. Sequencing was performed on PBMCs. The clonotype was recovered from a woman between 35 and 50 years old in good health and CMV-seropositive. This chain uses TRBV5-1 with TRBJ2-5; tentatively, D is TRBD1 (6 bases). The DNA for the CDR3 is TGCGCCAGCAGCTGTTTGAACAGGGAATCGTCGGAGACCCAGTACTTC. This translates into CASSCLNRESSETQYF.